This is a list of T cell receptor beta chains from one sample in a study of PD-L1 blockade in urothelial cancer. The data were produced by immunoSEQ multiplex PCR, yet TCRdb's version contains in-frame clones alone and is incomplete. The sample includes 80,000 to 95,000 clones, around four fifths of them seen just once. The sequences come from PBMCs, collected around atezolizumab (anti-PD-L1) treatment. The receptors were sampled from a man in his 70s with urothelial cancer. The conserved cysteine and the conserved F or W are not part of the CDR3 here. The D gene is left open where the match is weak. Size is omitted from some rows. Given values are once, few, many or a class for expanded clones.

abundance | d_gene | j_gene | v_gene | CDR3aa
few | NA | TRBJ2-3 | TRBV2 | ASSPSRNTDTQY
NA | TRBD2 | TRBJ2-7 | TRBV27 | ASSLGLGGNIHEQY
NA | NA | TRBJ2-5 | TRBV29-1 | SVALGGETQY
NA | NA | TRBJ2-7 | TRBV6-1 | ASREPSRENYEQY
NA | NA | TRBJ2-7 | TRBV7-3 | ASSEEAGTYEQY
few | NA | TRBJ2-7 | TRBV11-2 | ASSLTYEQY
NA | NA | TRBJ1-5 | TRBV9 | ASSPRGNQPQH
NA | NA | TRBJ2-5 | TRBV15 | ATSFANQETQY
few | TRBD2 | TRBJ2-3 | TRBV5-1 | ASSNTGTSGTDTQY
few | NA | TRBJ1-3 | TRBV18 | ASSPAPGHGNTIY
NA | TRBD2 | TRBJ2-5 | TRBV6-1 | ASSPSGRAVETQY
NA | NA | TRBJ1-1 | TRBV6-1 | ASSEGGVNTEAF
once | NA | TRBJ2-2 | TRBV6-1 | ASSDNRVANTGELF
many | NA | TRBJ1-2 | TRBV28 | ASSFEPRLGYGYT
NA | TRBD1 | TRBJ2-7 | TRBV27 | ASSLYRTGKYEQY
NA | TRBD2 | TRBJ2-7 | TRBV2 | ASVARTSVDEQY
NA | TRBD1 | TRBJ1-1 | TRBV2 | ASSPGQGRKNEAF
many | NA | TRBJ2-3 | TRBV29-1 | SVEDLTKSTDTQY
NA | NA | TRBJ2-1 | TRBV2 | ASSERGGAAYNEQF
NA | NA | TRBJ1-2 | TRBV6-5 | ASSYSVRLQGYT
NA | NA | TRBJ2-3 | TRBV5-4 | ASSSRQAPADTQY
NA | NA | TRBJ1-5 | TRBV27 | ASRKGQYSNQPQH
NA | TRBD1 | TRBJ2-3 | TRBV7-9 | ASSSQRGQGTDTQY
many | NA | TRBJ2-1 | TRBV29-1 | KTGGAYNEQF
NA | TRBD2 | TRBJ2-5 | TRBV11-2 | ASSRTSGSGETQY
NA | NA | TRBJ2-1 | TRBV19 | ASSIYGGSGYEQF
NA | NA | TRBJ1-3 | TRBV6-1 | ASSDASSGNTIY
NA | TRBD1 | TRBJ2-3 | TRBV4-1 | ASSQEPSTGTAITDTQY
once | TRBD2 | TRBJ2-5 | TRBV4-2 | ASSQDGGSGGAVETQY
NA | TRBD1 | TRBJ1-1 | TRBV5-1 | ASSTDRAAF
once | TRBD1 | TRBJ1-4 | TRBV7-2 | ASSSDRLNEKLF
NA | NA | TRBJ2-3 | TRBV7-2 | ASSSLPGDTQY
NA | TRBD2 | TRBJ2-6 | TRBV6-6 | ASTSQRDAGANVLT
once | NA | TRBJ2-3 | TRBV7-2 | ASSLPGEDTQY
NA | NA | TRBJ2-1 | TRBV18 | ASSPRSETDNEQF
NA | TRBD2 | TRBJ2-1 | TRBV7-6 | ASSPGTSNTNEQF
NA | NA | TRBJ2-3 | TRBV11-3 | ASSPQPELTDTQY
NA | TRBD1 | TRBJ1-1 | TRBV11-2 | ASSLQTGGGEAF
NA | TRBD2 | TRBJ2-7 | TRBV19 | ASSIASSGNPYEQY
NA | NA | TRBJ2-7 | TRBV6-1 | ASSAGKDYEQY
NA | NA | TRBJ2-3 | TRBV10-3 | AISARGAEDTDTQY
NA | NA | TRBJ2-5 | TRBV6-4 | ASRLPNQETQY
NA | NA | TRBJ2-3 | TRBV7-2 | ASSLGAAGSTDTQY
once | TRBD2 | TRBJ2-3 | TRBV9 | ASSVAGGAYYSTDTQY
NA | TRBD2 | TRBJ2-1 | TRBV18 | ASSPLPGGGNEQF
NA | NA | TRBJ1-1 | TRBV15 | ATSRALQEFAF
NA | NA | TRBJ1-4 | TRBV13 | ASSPSGGREKLF